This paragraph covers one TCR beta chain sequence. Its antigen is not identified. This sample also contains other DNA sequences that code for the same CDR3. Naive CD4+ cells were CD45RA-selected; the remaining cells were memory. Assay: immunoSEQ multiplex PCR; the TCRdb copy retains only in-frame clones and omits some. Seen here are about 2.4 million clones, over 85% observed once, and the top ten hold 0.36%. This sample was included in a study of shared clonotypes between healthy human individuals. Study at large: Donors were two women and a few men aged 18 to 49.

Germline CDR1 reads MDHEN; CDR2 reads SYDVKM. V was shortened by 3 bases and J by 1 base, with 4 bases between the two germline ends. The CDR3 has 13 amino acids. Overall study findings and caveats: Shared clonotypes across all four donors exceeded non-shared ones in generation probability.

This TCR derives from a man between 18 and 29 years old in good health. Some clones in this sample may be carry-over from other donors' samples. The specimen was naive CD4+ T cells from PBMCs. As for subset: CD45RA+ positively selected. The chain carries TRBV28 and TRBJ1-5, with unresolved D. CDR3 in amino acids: CASSFQSNQPQHF. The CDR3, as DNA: TGTGCCAGCAGTTTTCAGAGCAATCAGCCCCAGCATTTT.